The 6 T cell receptor beta chains listed next were all sequenced from one sample in a study of shared clonotypes between healthy human individuals. Method: immunoSEQ multiplex PCR; TCRdb's copy keeps in-frame clones and lacks some. This sample has about 2.4 million clones, with approximately 94% found just once. The specimen sequenced was naive CD4+ T cells from PBMCs. Noted subset: CD45RA+ positively selected. The receptor source for this set is a man aged 18 to 29 in good health. Some clones in this sample may be carry-over from other donors' samples.

V is TRBV5-1 and J is TRBJ2-7, with 12 bases fitting TRBD2. Unmatched junction bases numbered 8, after V lost 4 bases and J lost 9 bases. Germline lookup yields CDR1 SGHRS and CDR2 YFSETQ. The CDR3 runs 14 residues. CDR3 in DNA: TGCGCCAGCAGCGATGGACTAGCGGGAAGCGCGCAGTACTTC. Encoded protein: CASSDGLAGSAQYF.

The chain employs TRBV5-1 and TRBJ2-7; 11 bases line up with TRBD2. V trimming: 3 bases; J trimming: 2 bases; junction bases outside the gene matches: 4. Germline V lookup: CDR1 SGHRS, CDR2 YFSETQ. CDR3 length: 15 residues. The CDR3 spells CASSSKTSGTYEQYF. The CDR3 nucleotides are TGCGCCAGCAGCTCGAAGACTAGCGGGACCTACGAGCAGTACTTC.

The V gene is TRBV5-6, the J gene TRBJ2-5; a possible D gene is TRBD1 (6 bases). Trimming took off 0 bases at V and 4 bases at J, with 13 bases between the two ends. The CDR3 consists of 15 residues. Germline CDR1 and CDR2: SGHDT and YYEEEE. CDR3 loop: CASSLGQDRPETQYF. CDR3 DNA: TGTGCCAGCAGCTTGGGACAGGACCGTCCAGAGACCCAGTACTTC.

Comments on this clone: The same CDR3 arises from other DNA sequences in this sample as well. The chain carries TRBV19 and TRBJ1-1; D may be TRBD1 (5 bases). Germline V gene data show CDR1 as LNHDA and CDR2 as SQIVND (reference sequence). The ends were cut back, 3 bases at V and 2 bases at J, with 10 bases in the middle. This CDR3 spans 14 amino acids. The chain's CDR3 is CASSIRDSNTEAFF. For the CDR3, the DNA is TGTGCCAGTAGTATTCGCGACAGCAACACTGAAGCTTTCTTT.

This clone is a singleton in its sample. The genes are TRBV6-5 and TRBJ2-3, with 8 bases that match TRBD2. V lost 3 bases and J lost 6; bases outside the gene matches: 11. CDR1 is MNHEY and CDR2 is SVGAGI in the germline V gene. CDR3 length equals 16 residues. CDR3 coding DNA: TGTGCCAGCAGTTATACACCAGCGGGAGTCACCGATACGCAGTATTTT. The encoded protein is CASSYTPAGVTDTQYF.

The gene calls are TRBV5-4 and TRBJ1-2; D gene uncertain. The V gene's germline CDR1 is SGHNT and CDR2 YYREEE (reference sequence). The V and J ends lost 4 bases and 5 bases respectively, with 15 bases between them. CDR3 size: 14 residues. The CDR3 DNA reads TGTGCCAGCAGCCTGCAGGTAGCCCAATATGGCTACACCTTC. Translated: CASSLQVAQYGYTF.